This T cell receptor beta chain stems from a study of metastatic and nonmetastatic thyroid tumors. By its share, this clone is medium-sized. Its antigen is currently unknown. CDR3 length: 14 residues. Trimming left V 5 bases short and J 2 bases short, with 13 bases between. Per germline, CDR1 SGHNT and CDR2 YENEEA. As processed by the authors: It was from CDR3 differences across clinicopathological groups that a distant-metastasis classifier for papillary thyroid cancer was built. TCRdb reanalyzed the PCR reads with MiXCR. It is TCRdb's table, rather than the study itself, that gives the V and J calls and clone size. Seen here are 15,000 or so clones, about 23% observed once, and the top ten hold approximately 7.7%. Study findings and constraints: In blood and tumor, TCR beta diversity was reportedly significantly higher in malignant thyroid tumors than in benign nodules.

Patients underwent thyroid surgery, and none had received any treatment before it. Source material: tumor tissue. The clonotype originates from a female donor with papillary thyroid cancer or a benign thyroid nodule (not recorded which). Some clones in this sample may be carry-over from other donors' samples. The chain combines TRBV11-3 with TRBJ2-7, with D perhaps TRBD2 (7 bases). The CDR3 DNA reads TGTGCCAGCAGCCCGGGGGGCAGTACCTACGAGCAGTACTTC. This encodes CASSPGGSTYEQYF.